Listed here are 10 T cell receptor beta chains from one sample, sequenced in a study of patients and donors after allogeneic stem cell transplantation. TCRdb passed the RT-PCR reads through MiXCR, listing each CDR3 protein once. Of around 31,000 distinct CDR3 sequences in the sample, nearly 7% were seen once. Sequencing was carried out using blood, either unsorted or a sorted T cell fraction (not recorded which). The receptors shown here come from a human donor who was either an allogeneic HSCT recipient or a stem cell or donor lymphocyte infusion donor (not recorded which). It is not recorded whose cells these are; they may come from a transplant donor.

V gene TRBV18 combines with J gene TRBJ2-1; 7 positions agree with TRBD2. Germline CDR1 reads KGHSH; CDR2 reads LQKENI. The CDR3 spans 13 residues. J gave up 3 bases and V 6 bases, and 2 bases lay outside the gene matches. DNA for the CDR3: TGTGCCAGCTCCCGGGGGGACTACAATGAGCAGTTCTTC. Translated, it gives CASSRGDYNEQFF.

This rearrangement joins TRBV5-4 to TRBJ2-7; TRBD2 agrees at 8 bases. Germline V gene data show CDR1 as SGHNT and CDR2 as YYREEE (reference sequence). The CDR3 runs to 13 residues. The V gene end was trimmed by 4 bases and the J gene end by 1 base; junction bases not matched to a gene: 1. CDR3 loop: CASSSGSSYEQYF. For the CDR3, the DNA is TGTGCCAGCAGCAGCGGGAGTTCCTACGAGCAGTACTTC. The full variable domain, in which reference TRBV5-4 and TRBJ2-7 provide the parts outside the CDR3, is ETGVTQSPTHLIKTRGQQVTLRCSSQSGHNTVSWYQQALGQGPQFIFQYYREEENGRGNFPPRFSGLQFPNYSSELNVNALELDDSALYLCASSSGSSYEQYFGPGTRLTVT.

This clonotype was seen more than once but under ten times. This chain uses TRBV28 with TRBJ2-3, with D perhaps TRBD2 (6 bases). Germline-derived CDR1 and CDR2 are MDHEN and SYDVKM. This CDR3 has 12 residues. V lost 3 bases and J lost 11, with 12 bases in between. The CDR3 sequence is CASSLGRRGQYF. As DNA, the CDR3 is TGTGCCAGCAGTTTGGGTAGGAGGGGGCAGTATTTT.

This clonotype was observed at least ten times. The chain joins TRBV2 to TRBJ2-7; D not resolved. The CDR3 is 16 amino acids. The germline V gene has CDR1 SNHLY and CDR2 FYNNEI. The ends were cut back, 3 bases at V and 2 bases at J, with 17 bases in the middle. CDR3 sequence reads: CASSDGSERYPYEQYF. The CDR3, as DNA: TGTGCCAGCAGTGACGGCAGTGAAAGATACCCCTACGAGCAGTACTTC.

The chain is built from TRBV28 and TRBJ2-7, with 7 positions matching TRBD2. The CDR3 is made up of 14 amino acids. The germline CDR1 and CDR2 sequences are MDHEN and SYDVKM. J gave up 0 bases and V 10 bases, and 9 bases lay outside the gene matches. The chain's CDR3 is CATCLAALSYEQYF. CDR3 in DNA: TGTGCCACTTGTCTAGCGGCTCTCTCCTACGAGCAGTACTTC. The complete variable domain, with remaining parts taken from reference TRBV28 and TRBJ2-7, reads DVKVTQSSRYLVKRTGEKVFLECVQDMDHENMFWYRQDPGLGLRLIYFSYDVKMKEKGDIPEGYSVSREKKERFSLILESASTNQTSMYLCATCLAALSYEQYFGPGTRLTVT.

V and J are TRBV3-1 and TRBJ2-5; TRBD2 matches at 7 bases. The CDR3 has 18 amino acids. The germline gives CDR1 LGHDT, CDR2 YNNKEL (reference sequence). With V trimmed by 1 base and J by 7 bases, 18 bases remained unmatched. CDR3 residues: CASSQVPSLSSGRWTQYF. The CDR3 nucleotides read TGTGCCAGCAGCCAAGTACCCTCGTTGTCTAGCGGAAGGTGGACCCAGTACTTC.

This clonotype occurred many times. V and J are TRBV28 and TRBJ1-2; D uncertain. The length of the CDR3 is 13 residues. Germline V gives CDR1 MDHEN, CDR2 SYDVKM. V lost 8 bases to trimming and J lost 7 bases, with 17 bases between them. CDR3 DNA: TGTGCCAGCTCGACCACATCATCGTTTGGCTACACCTTC. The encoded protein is CASSTTSSFGYTF.

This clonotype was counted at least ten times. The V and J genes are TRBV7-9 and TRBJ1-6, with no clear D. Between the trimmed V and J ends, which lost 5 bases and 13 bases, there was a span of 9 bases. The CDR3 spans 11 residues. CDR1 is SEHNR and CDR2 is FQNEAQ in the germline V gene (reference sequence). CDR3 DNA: TGTGCCAGCAGCCCTAGTACCCCCCTCCACTTT. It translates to CASSPSTPLHF. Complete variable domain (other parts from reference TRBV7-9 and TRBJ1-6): DTGVSQNPRHKITKRGQNVTFRCDPISEHNRLYWYRQTLGQGPEFLTYFQNEAQLEKSRLLSDRFSAERPKGSFSTLEIQRTEQGDSAMYLCASSPSTPLHFGNGTRLTVT.

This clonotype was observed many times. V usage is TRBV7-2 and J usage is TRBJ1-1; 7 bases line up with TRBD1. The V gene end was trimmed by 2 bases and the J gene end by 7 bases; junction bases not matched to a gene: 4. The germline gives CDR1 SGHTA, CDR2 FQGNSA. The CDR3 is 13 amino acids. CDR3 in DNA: TGTGCCAGCAGCTTAAAGCAGGGGGTTGAAGCTTTCTTT. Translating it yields CASSLKQGVEAFF. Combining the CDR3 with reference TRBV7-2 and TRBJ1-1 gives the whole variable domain GAGVSQSPSNKVTEKGKDVELRCDPISGHTALYWYRQSLGQGLEFLIYFQGNSAPDKSGLPSDRFSAERTGGSVSTLTIQRTQQEDSAVYLCASSLKQGVEAFFGQGTRLTVV.

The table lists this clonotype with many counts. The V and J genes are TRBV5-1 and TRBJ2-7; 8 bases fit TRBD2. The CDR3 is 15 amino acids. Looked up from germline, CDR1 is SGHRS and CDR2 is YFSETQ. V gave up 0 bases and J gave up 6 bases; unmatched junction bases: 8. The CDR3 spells CASSLDAGGPAEQYF. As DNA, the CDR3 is TGCGCCAGCAGCTTGGATGCGGGGGGACCTGCCGAGCAGTACTTC.